Listed below are T cell receptor beta chains from one sample, sequenced in a study of patients and donors after allogeneic stem cell transplantation. One entry per CDR3 protein results from TCRdb running MiXCR on the RT-PCR reads. The sample consists of about a million distinct CDR3 sequences, over 15% of them appearing once. Sequencing used blood, either unsorted or a sorted T cell fraction (not recorded which). These receptors were collected from a human donor who was either an allogeneic HSCT recipient or a stem cell or donor lymphocyte infusion donor (not recorded which). It is not recorded whose cells these are; they may come from a transplant donor. The CDR3 runs from the conserved cysteine through the conserved F or W. The D gene is left open where the match is weak. A row's size may be missing; if present it is once, few, many or a size class.

clone size: NA; V gene: TRBV7-2; J gene: TRBJ2-1; D gene: NA; CDR3 DNA: TGTGCCAGCAGCTTCCCTAGGAGGGAGCAGTTCTTC; CDR3 protein: CASSFPRREQFF
clone size: NA; V gene: TRBV7-8; J gene: TRBJ1-1; D gene: TRBD1; CDR3 DNA: TGTGCCAGCAGCCCCGGACAGGGGGGGATGAACACTGAAGCTTTCTTT; CDR3 protein: CASSPGQGGMNTEAFF
clone size: few; V gene: TRBV7-2; J gene: TRBJ1-6; D gene: NA; CDR3 DNA: TGTGCCAGCAGCTTAGAAGTAAATAAAGTTAATTCACCCCTCCACTTT; CDR3 protein: CASSLEVNKVNSPLHF
clone size: NA; V gene: TRBV27; J gene: TRBJ2-2; D gene: NA; CDR3 DNA: TGTGCCAGCAGTTTAGGCGGGGGCGCGCGGGGCCGGGAGCTGTTTTTT; CDR3 protein: CASSLGGGARGRELFF
clone size: few; V gene: TRBV7-2; J gene: TRBJ1-5; D gene: NA; CDR3 DNA: TGTGCCAGCAGCTTCTTTGGACAGAATCAGCCCCAGCATTTT; CDR3 protein: CASSFFGQNQPQHF
clone size: many; V gene: TRBV12-3/TRBV12-4; J gene: TRBJ1-1; D gene: NA; CDR3 DNA: TGTGCCAGCAGTTTAACCAGGGGCACCAGGAGTGGAGCTTTCTTT; CDR3 protein: CASSLTRGTRSGAFF
clone size: NA; V gene: TRBV5-1; J gene: TRBJ1-2; D gene: NA; CDR3 DNA: TGCGCCAGCAGCTTGGCGTGGCAGTCCTATGGCTACACCTTC; CDR3 protein: CASSLAWQSYGYTF
clone size: once; V gene: TRBV7-2; J gene: TRBJ1-4; D gene: NA; CDR3 DNA: TGTGCCAGCAGCTTAGAATCAGGCTGGAGAGAAAAACTGTTTTTT; CDR3 protein: CASSLESGWREKLFF
clone size: NA; V gene: TRBV24-1; J gene: TRBJ2-7; D gene: TRBD1; CDR3 DNA: TGTGCCACCAGTGCCCCCGGGACAGGGGGAAGCGAGCAGTACTTC; CDR3 protein: CATSAPGTGGSEQYF
clone size: many; V gene: TRBV20-1; J gene: TRBJ2-2; D gene: NA; CDR3 DNA: TGCAGTGCTAGAGATAGGCGCGGGGTATACACCGGGGAGCTGTTTTTT; CDR3 protein: CSARDRRGVYTGELFF
clone size: few; V gene: TRBV29-1; J gene: TRBJ2-1; D gene: NA; CDR3 DNA: TGCAGCTGCAGGACAGCGAGCAATGAGCAGTTCTTC; CDR3 protein: CSCRTASNEQFF
clone size: NA; V gene: TRBV7-9; J gene: TRBJ2-3; D gene: NA; CDR3 DNA: TGTGCCAGCAGTTCAGGAGGGAATACGCAGTATTTT; CDR3 protein: CASSSGGNTQYF
clone size: few; V gene: TRBV24-1; J gene: TRBJ2-1; D gene: TRBD2; CDR3 DNA: TGTGCCACCAGTGATAATACGGGACTAGCGGACCGGAGTGAGCAGTTCTTC; CDR3 protein: CATSDNTGLADRSEQFF
clone size: many; V gene: TRBV29-1; J gene: TRBJ2-5; D gene: TRBD2; CDR3 DNA: TGCAGCGCCAATAGCGGGAGTGAGACCCAGTACTTC; CDR3 protein: CSANSGSETQYF
clone size: few; V gene: TRBV2; J gene: TRBJ1-3; D gene: NA; CDR3 DNA: TGTGCCAGCAGCCCCGATTTCGGAGGAAACACCATATATTTT; CDR3 protein: CASSPDFGGNTIYF
clone size: NA; V gene: TRBV3-1; J gene: TRBJ2-5; D gene: NA; CDR3 DNA: TGTGCCAGCAGCCCGGGAGCGGCTCAAGAGACCCAGTACTTC; CDR3 protein: CASSPGAAQETQYF
clone size: NA; V gene: TRBV10-3; J gene: TRBJ2-1; D gene: NA; CDR3 DNA: TGTGCCATCAGAGAGGGGGGGCCGAATGAGCAGTTCTTC; CDR3 protein: CAIREGGPNEQFF
clone size: few; V gene: TRBV6-5; J gene: TRBJ2-5; D gene: NA; CDR3 DNA: TGTGCCAGCAGTTACCCTAGGGGGACCGGCCAAGAGACCCAGTACTTC; CDR3 protein: CASSYPRGTGQETQYF
clone size: few; V gene: TRBV27; J gene: TRBJ2-1; D gene: NA; CDR3 DNA: TGTGCCAGCAGTCCCACAAGAAAATTGGGTGAGCAGTTCTTC; CDR3 protein: CASSPTRKLGEQFF
clone size: NA; V gene: TRBV5-1; J gene: TRBJ2-2; D gene: NA; CDR3 DNA: TGCGCCAGCAGCCCGGCCATTATGGGCGGGGAGCTGTTTTTT; CDR3 protein: CASSPAIMGGELFF
clone size: few; V gene: TRBV24-1; J gene: TRBJ2-3; D gene: NA; CDR3 DNA: TGTGCCACCAGCGCCCGGGACGGCTACACAGATACGCAGTATTTT; CDR3 protein: CATSARDGYTDTQYF
clone size: many; V gene: TRBV12-3/TRBV12-4; J gene: TRBJ2-7; D gene: NA; CDR3 DNA: TGTGCCAGCAGCCTTGGAGGGTCGCAGTACTTC; CDR3 protein: CASSLGGSQYF
clone size: few; V gene: TRBV29-1; J gene: TRBJ2-5; D gene: TRBD2; CDR3 DNA: TGCAGCGTTGGCGCGGGGGGCAAAGAGACCCAGTACTTC; CDR3 protein: CSVGAGGKETQYF
clone size: few; V gene: TRBV20-1; J gene: TRBJ1-2; D gene: NA; CDR3 DNA: TGCAGTGCTAGATGGGAGACGAGGGCGGATAGCACCTTC; CDR3 protein: CSARWETRADSTF
clone size: few; V gene: TRBV20-1; J gene: TRBJ1-3; D gene: NA; CDR3 DNA: TGCAGTGCTAGAGGGGAACAGGGACGGCACACCATATATTTT; CDR3 protein: CSARGEQGRHTIYF
clone size: few; V gene: TRBV12-3/TRBV12-4; J gene: TRBJ2-3; D gene: NA; CDR3 DNA: TGTGCCAGCAGTTCGCGGGCCCCGCAGTATTTT; CDR3 protein: CASSSRAPQYF
clone size: few; V gene: TRBV10-3; J gene: TRBJ2-7; D gene: TRBD2; CDR3 DNA: TGTGCCATCAGTGGGCAACTAGCGAACTCCTACGAGCAGTACTTC; CDR3 protein: CAISGQLANSYEQYF
clone size: NA; V gene: TRBV6-1; J gene: TRBJ1-5; D gene: NA; CDR3 DNA: TGTGCCAGCAGCCGCCGGAATAATCAGCCCCAGCATTTT; CDR3 protein: CASSRRNNQPQHF
clone size: NA; V gene: TRBV7-9; J gene: TRBJ2-6; D gene: NA; CDR3 DNA: TGTGCCAGCAGCTTACTCGGGGCCAACGTCCTGACTTTC; CDR3 protein: CASSLLGANVLTF
clone size: few; V gene: TRBV29-1; J gene: TRBJ2-3; D gene: NA; CDR3 DNA: TGCACCGTAAGGGGCGTCTTTTTCCCTTTTACAGATACGCAGTATTTT; CDR3 protein: CTVRGVFFPFTDTQYF
clone size: NA; V gene: TRBV6-2/TRBV6-3; J gene: TRBJ2-1; D gene: NA; CDR3 DNA: TGTGCCAGCAGTTACAGGGGATCGGAAAATGAGCAGTTCTTC; CDR3 protein: CASSYRGSENEQFF
clone size: NA; V gene: TRBV29-1; J gene: TRBJ1-3; D gene: NA; CDR3 DNA: TGCAGCGTCACAGGGACTTTAGGAAACACCATATATTTT; CDR3 protein: CSVTGTLGNTIYF
clone size: NA; V gene: TRBV12-3/TRBV12-4; J gene: TRBJ1-1; D gene: NA; CDR3 DNA: TGTGCCAGCAGTCCGGGACTGCGGGGAACTGAAGCTTTCTTT; CDR3 protein: CASSPGLRGTEAFF
clone size: few; V gene: TRBV12-3/TRBV12-4; J gene: TRBJ1-1; D gene: TRBD1; CDR3 DNA: TGTGCCAGCGACCGACAGGGTAGAAAAAACACTGAAGCTTTCTTT; CDR3 protein: CASDRQGRKNTEAFF
clone size: NA; V gene: TRBV18; J gene: TRBJ2-7; D gene: TRBD1; CDR3 DNA: TGTGCCAGCTCAGTGACCGGCGGGACAGGGGTCGAGCAGTACTTC; CDR3 protein: CASSVTGGTGVEQYF
clone size: few; V gene: TRBV15; J gene: TRBJ1-1; D gene: TRBD1; CDR3 DNA: TGTGCCACCAGCGGATCAGGGGGCGGAACTGAAGCTTTCTTT; CDR3 protein: CATSGSGGGTEAFF
clone size: NA; V gene: TRBV5-1; J gene: TRBJ2-7; D gene: TRBD2; CDR3 DNA: TGCGCCAGCAGCTACTCGACGGGACTAGCGGCCGAGCAGTACTTC; CDR3 protein: CASSYSTGLAAEQYF
clone size: few; V gene: TRBV7-6; J gene: TRBJ2-6; D gene: NA; CDR3 DNA: TGTGCCAGCAGCAGGGGGTTTGGGGCCAACGTCCTGACTTTC; CDR3 protein: CASSRGFGANVLTF
clone size: few; V gene: TRBV9; J gene: TRBJ2-1; D gene: NA; CDR3 DNA: TGTGCCAGCAGCGTAGAAATCGGGGGTCTCCCGTACAATGAGCAGTTCTTC; CDR3 protein: CASSVEIGGLPYNEQFF
clone size: few; V gene: TRBV15; J gene: TRBJ2-3; D gene: NA; CDR3 DNA: TGTGCCTCTGAGGACCACGATACGCAGTATTTT; CDR3 protein: CASEDHDTQYF
clone size: few; V gene: TRBV5-1; J gene: TRBJ1-4; D gene: NA; CDR3 DNA: TGCGCCAGCAGCTTGAACCAGGCCCCGGCAGGAAAACTGTTTTTT; CDR3 protein: CASSLNQAPAGKLFF
clone size: few; V gene: TRBV7-2; J gene: TRBJ1-1; D gene: NA; CDR3 DNA: TGTGCCAGCAGCTTAGATACAGGGAGACGGAACACTGAAGCTTTCTTT; CDR3 protein: CASSLDTGRRNTEAFF
clone size: few; V gene: TRBV6-5; J gene: TRBJ1-2; D gene: NA; CDR3 DNA: TGTGCCAGCAGTTACCTCAGACCGGGCTATGGCTACACCTTC; CDR3 protein: CASSYLRPGYGYTF
clone size: many; V gene: TRBV5-1; J gene: TRBJ2-1; D gene: TRBD1; CDR3 DNA: TGCGCCAGCAGCTTGGGGACAGGGGCCTACAATGAGCAGTTCTTC; CDR3 protein: CASSLGTGAYNEQFF
clone size: NA; V gene: TRBV25-1; J gene: TRBJ1-5; D gene: TRBD1; CDR3 DNA: TGTGCCAGCAGTGGCTTGACAGGGAACGTAAATCAGCCCCAGCATTTT; CDR3 protein: CASSGLTGNVNQPQHF
clone size: NA; V gene: TRBV5-1; J gene: TRBJ2-7; D gene: TRBD2; CDR3 DNA: TGCGCCAGCGGGTATAGCGGGAGCAACTACGAGCAGTACTTC; CDR3 protein: CASGYSGSNYEQYF
clone size: NA; V gene: TRBV7-9; J gene: TRBJ1-4; D gene: NA; CDR3 DNA: TGTGCCAGCAGCTTAGAGGCCAATGAAAAACTGTTTTTT; CDR3 protein: CASSLEANEKLFF
clone size: few; V gene: TRBV24-1; J gene: TRBJ2-7; D gene: NA; CDR3 DNA: TGTGCCACCAGTGATTTTAGGCGGGGCGAGCAGTACTTC; CDR3 protein: CATSDFRRGEQYF
clone size: few; V gene: TRBV7-9; J gene: TRBJ1-2; D gene: NA; CDR3 DNA: TGTGCCAGCAGCTTACAGCCCGTAGTCCTCTATGGCTACACCTTC; CDR3 protein: CASSLQPVVLYGYTF
clone size: few; V gene: TRBV12-3/TRBV12-4; J gene: TRBJ1-2; D gene: NA; CDR3 DNA: TGTGCCAGCACTTACAGGGCTAGGGGCTACACCTTC; CDR3 protein: CASTYRARGYTF
clone size: few; V gene: TRBV20-1; J gene: TRBJ2-3; D gene: NA; CDR3 DNA: TGCAGTGCTAGAAGACTAGACGCTACAGATACGCAGTATTTT; CDR3 protein: CSARRLDATDTQYF
clone size: many; V gene: TRBV7-2; J gene: TRBJ2-7; D gene: NA; CDR3 DNA: TGTGCCAGCAGCTTAGTAGGTGTAACCTACGAGCAGTACTTC; CDR3 protein: CASSLVGVTYEQYF
clone size: many; V gene: TRBV27; J gene: TRBJ2-1; D gene: NA; CDR3 DNA: TGTGCCAGCAGTTTGGGCCCTTCCTACAATGAGCAGTTCTTC; CDR3 protein: CASSLGPSYNEQFF
clone size: NA; V gene: TRBV5-1; J gene: TRBJ1-1; D gene: NA; CDR3 DNA: TGCGCCAGCAGCCGCCACGGGGGTGGCACTGAAGCTTTCTTT; CDR3 protein: CASSRHGGGTEAFF
clone size: NA; V gene: TRBV4-1; J gene: TRBJ1-6; D gene: NA; CDR3 DNA: TGCGCCAGCAGCTTCGAGGGCAGAAGTTCACCCCTCCACTTT; CDR3 protein: CASSFEGRSSPLHF
clone size: NA; V gene: TRBV29-1; J gene: TRBJ2-3; D gene: NA; CDR3 DNA: TGCAGCGTTGAAGGCGATAGCACAGATACGCAGTATTTT; CDR3 protein: CSVEGDSTDTQYF
clone size: NA; V gene: TRBV5-1; J gene: TRBJ2-7; D gene: NA; CDR3 DNA: TGCGCCAGCAGCTTGGCCAATAGGGACGAGCAGTACTTC; CDR3 protein: CASSLANRDEQYF
clone size: NA; V gene: TRBV7-2; J gene: TRBJ1-5; D gene: NA; CDR3 DNA: TGTGCCAGCAGCCCGGGAGGGGTGGTGAACAATCAGCCCCAGCATTTT; CDR3 protein: CASSPGGVVNNQPQHF
clone size: few; V gene: TRBV30; J gene: TRBJ2-3; D gene: NA; CDR3 DNA: TGTGCCTGGAGTGCGGGATGGGGAGATACGCAGTATTTT; CDR3 protein: CAWSAGWGDTQYF
clone size: few; V gene: TRBV5-1; J gene: TRBJ2-6; D gene: TRBD1; CDR3 DNA: TGCGCCAGCAGCTCTGGACAGGGGGCAAACTCTGGGGCCAACGTCCTGACTTTC; CDR3 protein: CASSSGQGANSGANVLTF